The source of this T cell receptor (beta chain) is a study of blood T cell repertoires in COVID-19. This CDR3 comprises 15 residues. The germline V gene has CDR1 MNHNY and CDR2 SVGAGI (reference sequence). The V gene lost 2 bases and the J gene lost 10 bases, with 18 bases spanning the gap. Generated by immunoSEQ multiplex PCR, the TCRdb table keeps only in-frame clones and is missing some. This sample carries around 160,000 clones, 84% of them seen once, and the ten largest clones take more than 5%. The sequencing input was PBMCs or T cells enriched from blood (not recorded which). This chain joins TRBV6-6 and TRBJ2-1, with D possibly matching TRBD1 (6 bases). The TCR sequence derives from a woman aged 50 to 60 who had been exposed to COVID-19. The CDR3 region has the DNA TGTGCCAGCAGTTACCCCGACAGGCCCTCGGGGGAGCAGTTCTTC. It specifies CASSYPDRPSGEQFF.